This T cell receptor (beta chain) appears in the sequencing data of a study of cytomegalovirus exposure and HLA in healthy donors. PCR employed 60 Vbeta and 13 Jbeta primers. The method was immunoSEQ multiplex PCR; TCRdb's version includes in-frame clones alone and lacks a portion of them. The data contain around 240,000 clones, 82% of them singletons. This clone was recorded only once. The CDR3 length is 13 residues. CDR1 is SNHLY and CDR2 is FYNNEI in the germline V gene. J lost 10 bases, V lost 1 base, and 6 bases had no gene match. The sequencing input was PBMCs. The sequence was obtained from a woman aged 35 to 49 in good health and CMV-seropositive. The chain couples TRBV2 to TRBJ1-1, with 7 bases matching TRBD1. Here the CDR3 reads CASSEDQGGRAFF. CDR3 nucleotide sequence: TGTGCCAGCAGTGAAGACCAAGGGGGCAGAGCTTTCTTT. The whole variable domain, remainder taken from reference TRBV2 and TRBJ1-1, is EPEVTQTPSHQVTQMGQEVILRCVPISNHLYFYWYRQILGQKVEFLVSFYNNEISEKSEIFDDQFSVERPDGSNFTLKIRSTKLEDSAMYFCASSEDQGGRAFFGQGTRLTVV.